The rows below give T cell receptor beta chains drawn from one sample of a study of blood T cell repertoires in COVID-19. Some clones are missing from TCRdb's copy, which holds only in-frame ones; the method was immunoSEQ multiplex PCR. Found here are some 350,000 clones, about 87% of them singletons; the top ten hold more than 5%. Specimen: peripheral blood. The receptor source for this set is a woman aged 45-59 years with COVID-19, enrolled during active disease. Each CDR3 is given with its conserved first and last residue. The D gene is left open where the match is weak. Clone size appears in some rows only: once, few, many, or a class for an expanded clone.

>TRBV7-9|.|TRBJ2-7|few
TGTGCCAGCAGCTTAGTGGGACACTTCTCCTACGAGCAGTACTTC
CASSLVGHFSYEQYF
>TRBV6-5|TRBD2|TRBJ2-7|.
TGTGCCAGCAGTTACTCGACAACAGCGGGATCGTACGAGCAGTACTTC
CASSYSTTAGSYEQYF
>TRBV6-5|.|TRBJ2-6|once
TGTGCCAGCAGCGGGGGTAGCTCTGGGGCCAACGTCCTGACTTTC
CASSGGSSGANVLTF
>TRBV5-1|TRBD1|TRBJ1-1|.
TGCGCCAGCAGCCGGGACAGGGGAGGAGGGACTGAAGCTTTCTTT
CASSRDRGGGTEAFF
>TRBV4-2|.|TRBJ2-7|many
TGTGCCAGCAGCCAACGACTACACTACGAGCAGTACTTC
CASSQRLHYEQYF
>TRBV5-6|.|TRBJ2-1|.
TGTGCCAGCAGGTTCGGTTACAATGAGCAGTTCTTC
CASRFGYNEQFF
>TRBV7-9|.|TRBJ1-2|.
TGTGCCAGCAGCCCAATCGAAGGGGAACGCTATGGCTACACCTTC
CASSPIEGERYGYTF
>TRBV30|.|TRBJ1-1|once
TGTGCCGGCGTACAGCTGAACACTGAAGCTTTCTTT
CAGVQLNTEAFF
>TRBV6-4|TRBD1|TRBJ1-2|.
TGTGCCAGCAGCCCGGGACAGGGATATTATGGCTACACCTTC
CASSPGQGYYGYTF
>TRBV25-1|.|TRBJ2-1|.
TGTGCCAGCAGTGCAACAGAGAGCTCCTACAATGAGCAGTTCTTC
CASSATESSYNEQFF
>TRBV4-1|.|TRBJ2-5|.
TGCGCCAGCAGCCAAGGACAGGCCGTGGAGACCCAGTACTTC
CASSQGQAVETQYF
>TRBV11-1|.|TRBJ2-7|.
.
CASSYLWASGIYF
>TRBV19|.|TRBJ2-7|once
TGTGCCAGTAGTAGGGGCGCGAGGTACGAGCAGTACTTC
CASSRGARYEQYF
>TRBV24-1|.|TRBJ2-1|.
TGTGCCACCAGTGGGGCAGGGGGGATGGTCAATGAGCAGTTCTTC
CATSGAGGMVNEQFF
>TRBV6-1|.|TRBJ2-7|.
TGTGCCAGCAGACAGGGCTCCGCCGAGCAGTACTTC
CASRQGSAEQYF
>TRBV29-1|TRBD2|TRBJ2-6|.
TGCAGCGTGCTCAGGCGGGGGGGAACCAAAAGCTCTGGGGCCAACGTCCTGACTTTC
CSVLRRGGTKSSGANVLTF
>TRBV2|.|TRBJ1-2|.
TGTGCCAGCATGAAAAAGGGCGGGTTGCGTGGCTACACCTTC
CASMKKGGLRGYTF
>TRBV3-1/TRBV3-2|.|TRBJ2-3|once
TGTGCCAGCAGCCGCCTCCCAGGGCAAGCAGATACGCAGTATTTT
CASSRLPGQADTQYF
>TRBV27|TRBD2|TRBJ2-7|.
TGTGCCAGCAGACGGAAGCGGGAGTCGGGCGAGCAGTACTTC
CASRRKRESGEQYF
>TRBV27|.|TRBJ1-1|.
TGTGCCAGCAGACCGCTAGGGACATCCCCAGGGGAAGCTTTCTTT
CASRPLGTSPGEAFF
>TRBV7-8|.|TRBJ2-3|.
TGTGCCAGCAGCCCTCAAGTTGTGAGGGCTAGGCATACGCAGTATTTT
CASSPQVVRARHTQYF
>TRBV18|TRBD1|TRBJ1-2|.
TGTGCCAGCTCACCACTACAGGGGAACTATGGCTACACCTTC
CASSPLQGNYGYTF
>TRBV2|TRBD1|TRBJ1-5|.
TGTGCCAGCAGTGGGGACAGCCAATATCAGCCCCAGCATTTT
CASSGDSQYQPQHF
>TRBV2|.|TRBJ1-4|.
TGTGCCAGCAGTGTATACAGGGAAGGAGAAAAACTGTTTTTT
CASSVYREGEKLFF
>TRBV7-6|TRBD2|TRBJ2-1|.
TGTGCCAGCAGCATTTTTGGCCGTATCCGGACTAGCGGAGAGGGCAATGAGCAGTTCTTC
CASSIFGRIRTSGEGNEQFF
>TRBV30|.|TRBJ2-5|.
TGTGCCTGGAGTGTACGGGAAGAGACCCAGTACTTC
CAWSVREETQYF
>TRBV19|TRBD1|TRBJ2-2|.
TGTGCCAGTAGTCGGCGGACAGGGGCCGGGGAGCTGTTTTTT
CASSRRTGAGELFF
>TRBV6-2/TRBV6-3|.|TRBJ1-5|.
TGTGCCAGCAGTAGGGAGGGGTATAGCAATCAGCCCCAGCATTTT
CASSREGYSNQPQHF
>TRBV11-2|.|TRBJ1-1|.
TGTGCCAGCAGCCACCGGGGGGGGCGGGACACTGAAGCTTTCTTT
CASSHRGGRDTEAFF
>TRBV3-1/TRBV3-2|TRBD1|TRBJ1-2|.
TGTGCCAGCAGCCAAGATCGGGCAGGGGGCTATGGCTACACCTTC
CASSQDRAGGYGYTF
>TRBV7-8|.|TRBJ1-2|.
TGTGCCAGCAGCTTAGTTAAATCGGGGGGCTATGGCTACACCTTC
CASSLVKSGGYGYTF
>TRBV18|TRBD1|TRBJ2-1|.
TGTGCCAGCTCACCCCTGAGGGACAGGGAAAATGAGCAGTTCTTC
CASSPLRDRENEQFF
>TRBV9|TRBD1|TRBJ1-4|.
TGTGCCAGCAGCGGGGGGACAGCAACTAATGAAAAACTGTTTTTT
CASSGGTATNEKLFF
>TRBV24-1|TRBD1|TRBJ1-2|.
TGTGCCACCAGTGATTTGCAGGGGGACAGGGATTATGGCTACACCTTC
CATSDLQGDRDYGYTF
>TRBV7-2|.|TRBJ2-1|.
TGTGCCAGCAGCCCGTCGTCCGGGAGTAGATACAATGAGCAGTTCTTC
CASSPSSGSRYNEQFF
>TRBV19|.|TRBJ1-5|.
TGTGCCAGCAAAGACAGTAGCAATCAGCCCCAGCATTTT
CASKDSSNQPQHF
>TRBV5-6|TRBD1|TRBJ1-1|.
TGTGCCAGCAGCTCAGACTGGACAGGGGACACTGAAGCTTTCTTT
CASSSDWTGDTEAFF
>TRBV5-1|.|TRBJ2-7|once
TGCGCCAGCAGCTTCAGGCCTAGCTGGGTTGGGGAGCAGTACTTC
CASSFRPSWVGEQYF
>TRBV11-2|.|TRBJ1-1|.
TGTGCCAGTGAGGGGACACGGAACACTGAAGCTTTCTTT
CASEGTRNTEAFF
>TRBV29-1|.|TRBJ1-1|.
TGCAGCACCCAGCCGCGGGACACTGAAGCTTTCTTT
CSTQPRDTEAFF
>TRBV5-1|.|TRBJ2-5|.
TGCGCCAGCAGCTCTAGAGAAAGCGAGACCCAGTACTTC
CASSSRESETQYF
>TRBV9|.|TRBJ2-1|.
TGTGCCAGCAGCTCACTAGCAGCACGCTACAATGAGCAGTTCTTC
CASSSLAARYNEQFF
>TRBV27|.|TRBJ1-4|.
TGTGCCAGCATGTCCTTCGGGGCAACTAATGAAAAACTGTTTTTT
CASMSFGATNEKLFF
>TRBV27|.|TRBJ1-2|.
TGTGCCAGCAGTTTCGGGGTTGGGCTCTATGGCTACACCTTC
CASSFGVGLYGYTF
>TRBV11-2|.|TRBJ1-2|.
TGTGCCAGCAGCTTGGAGGCTGTCTATGGCTACACCTTC
CASSLEAVYGYTF
>TRBV13|TRBD2|TRBJ2-4|.
TGTGCCAGCAGCAAGACTAGCGGAGCTATCCCGGACATTCAGTACTTC
CASSKTSGAIPDIQYF